The 24 T cell receptor beta chains listed next were all sequenced from one sample in a study of blood T cell repertoires in COVID-19. The assay was immunoSEQ multiplex PCR, and TCRdb's table has in-frame clones only and misses some. The sample records approximately 220,000 clones, 80% to 90% being singletons. Material for sequencing was PBMCs or T cells enriched from blood (not recorded which). The receptors shown here come from a woman in her twenties or thirties with acute COVID-19.

The chain combines TRBV6-5 with TRBJ2-1, with a tentative D call TRBD1 (5 bases). The germline gives CDR1 MNHEY, CDR2 SVGAGI. This CDR3 is built from 13 residues. With 4 bases removed from V and 3 bases from J, the gap between germline ends came to 7 bases. CDR3 protein: CASSSGHYNEQFF. The CDR3 DNA reads as TGTGCCAGCAGTTCAGGACACTACAATGAGCAGTTCTTC.

The J gene is TRBJ2-3, the V gene TRBV24-1, with a tentative D call TRBD2 (5 bases). The CDR3 runs to 13 residues. Germline CDR1 reads KGHDR; CDR2 reads SFDVKD. Trimming left V 5 bases short and J 2 bases short, with 7 bases between. The CDR3 DNA sequence: TGTGCCACCAGTGCCGGACTCACAGATACGCAGTATTTT. Translated: CATSAGLTDTQYF.

This clone appeared a few times. Distinct nucleotide sequences in the sample also encode this CDR3. DNA of the CDR3: TGTGCCTGGAGTTTACAGGGTAATCAGCCCCAGCATTTT. Its protein product is CAWSLQGNQPQHF. The genes are TRBV30 and TRBJ1-5; D may be TRBD1 (6 bases). This CDR3 is 13 amino acids long. V was cut by 2 bases and J by 4 bases, with 9 bases left in between. Germline V gene sequence: CDR1 GTSNPN, CDR2 SVGIG (reference sequence).

This chain connects TRBV21-1 to TRBJ2-7; the listed D gene, TRBD1, was not tested against the DNA. TRBV21-1 is a pseudogene. The CDR3 loop spans 13 amino acids. The DNA of the CDR3 is TGTGCCAGCATCCAGGACAGGGGTGGCGAGCAGTACTTC. As protein: CASIQDRGGEQYF.

The rearrangement joins TRBV5-5 to TRBJ1-6; 7 positions agree with TRBD1. Trimming cost V 4 bases and J 9 bases; bases outside gene matches: 7. CDR3 length: 14 amino acids. Germline V gene sequence: CDR1 SGHKS, CDR2 YYEKEE (reference sequence). CDR3 residues: CASSVGTETSPLHF. CDR3 sequence (DNA): TGTGCCAGCAGCGTAGGGACAGAGACTTCACCCCTCCACTTT.

This chain joins TRBV15 and TRBJ1-1; 7 nucleotides align to TRBD1. Germline loops: CDR1 LNHNV, CDR2 YYDKDF (reference sequence). Trimming cost V 3 bases and J 5 bases; bases outside gene matches: 6. This CDR3 contains 14 residues. CDR3 amino acids: CATSRTGLGTEAFF. The CDR3 coding sequence is TGTGCCACCAGCAGGACAGGGTTGGGGACTGAAGCTTTCTTT.

The rearrangement uses TRBV28 and TRBJ2-7, with D perhaps matching TRBD2 (6 bases). This CDR3 comprises 12 residues. CDR1 is MDHEN, CDR2 SYDVKM, per germline. Trimming pared 3 bases from V and 9 bases from J, leaving 12 bases between. CDR3: CASSFALGGQYF. DNA for the CDR3: TGTGCCAGCAGTTTCGCGCTGGGGGGGCAGTACTTC.

The chain links TRBV2 to TRBJ1-1; D might be TRBD1 (5 bases). This CDR3 spans 16 amino acids. V was shortened by 1 base and J by 0 bases, with 12 bases between the two germline ends. Looked up from germline, CDR1 is SNHLY and CDR2 is FYNNEI. The chain's CDR3 is CASSEEGLGMNTEAFF. The DNA for the CDR3 is TGTGCCAGCAGTGAAGAGGGGCTAGGAATGAACACTGAAGCTTTCTTT.

The V gene is TRBV27, the J gene TRBJ1-4; TRBD1 is a possible D gene (5 bases). V lost 8 bases and J 5 bases, leaving 24 bases between the germline ends. Germline V gene data show CDR1 as MNHEY and CDR2 as SMNVEV (reference sequence). The CDR3 is made up of 17 amino acids. The CDR3 sequence: CASPKTLFGRANEKLFF. CDR3 sequence (DNA): TGTGCCAGCCCTAAAACCCTTTTTGGCAGGGCAAATGAAAAACTGTTTTTT.

J is TRBJ1-5 and V is TRBV29-1; D call uncertain. CDR1 is SQVTM and CDR2 is ANQGSEA in the germline V gene. V dropped 3 bases and J dropped 4 bases, with 10 bases sitting between them. The CDR3 is 13 amino acids. The CDR3: CSVEETRNQPQHF. Written as DNA, the CDR3 is TGCAGCGTTGAGGAGACGAGAAATCAGCCCCAGCATTTT.

The chain carries TRBV11-3 and TRBJ2-3; D is possibly TRBD2 (5 bases). This CDR3 has 15 residues. Trimming took off 0 bases at V and 2 bases at J, with 9 bases between the two ends. In germline, CDR1 is SGHNT, CDR2 YENEEA. CDR3 residues: CASSLDGLVTDTQYF. The CDR3 DNA reads as TGTGCCAGCAGCTTAGACGGACTGGTCACAGATACGCAGTATTTT.

This chain links TRBV28 with TRBJ1-2; 8 nucleotides align to TRBD1. Looked up from germline, CDR1 is MDHEN and CDR2 is SYDVKM. V was pared by 4 bases and J by 5 bases, with 9 bases of the junction left unmatched. The CDR3 extends over 15 amino acids. CDR3 DNA: TGTGCCAGCAGTTACCCCCGACAGGGGTGGTATGGCTACACCTTC. Translation gives CASSYPRQGWYGYTF.

The J gene is TRBJ2-7, the V gene TRBV6-4; 7 nucleotides agree with TRBD1. CDR1 is MRHNA, CDR2 SNTAGT, per germline. CDR3 size: 17 residues. The trim removed 5 bases at V and 0 bases at J, leaving 13 bases unmatched. DNA for the CDR3: TGTGCCAGCAGTTTTCCCCCCGGGACAGTACTCTCCTACGAGCAGTACTTC. Its translation: CASSFPPGTVLSYEQYF.

The V call is TRBV7-9, the J call TRBJ2-1, with 8 bases aligning to TRBD2. Germline assignment: CDR1 SEHNR and CDR2 FQNEAQ (reference sequence). The J segment lost 6 bases and the V segment lost 5 bases, leaving 6 bases of the junction unmatched. This CDR3 comprises 14 residues. CDR3 amino acids: CASSPGTRANEQFF. In DNA, the CDR3 is TGTGCCAGCAGCCCCGGGACTAGAGCCAATGAGCAGTTCTTC.

The V and J genes are TRBV12-3 or TRBV12-4 and TRBJ2-1; a weak D match, TRBD1 (6 bases). With 4 bases removed from V and 4 bases from J, the gap between germline ends came to 8 bases. The CDR3 has 13 residues. CDR3 nucleotides: TGTGCCAGCAGTTCTGGACAGTACAATGAGCAGTTCTTC. It specifies CASSSGQYNEQFF.

This chain uses TRBV19 with TRBJ1-4; D ambiguous. The CDR3 has 14 amino acids. Between the trimmed V and J ends, which lost 7 bases and 8 bases, there was a span of 17 bases. Germline V gives CDR1 LNHDA, CDR2 SQIVND (reference sequence). CDR3 bases: TGTGCCAGTAAACTGGGCCCTGGTGGGGAAAAACTGTTTTTT. Its translation is CASKLGPGGEKLFF.

The chain recombines TRBV28 with TRBJ1-1; D uncertain. V was shortened by 6 bases and J by 5 bases, with 13 bases between the two germline ends. The CDR3 has 13 residues. Germline values: CDR1 MDHEN, CDR2 SYDVKM. The CDR3: CASRRTGGTEAFF. DNA for the CDR3: TGTGCCAGCAGACGGACGGGCGGGACTGAAGCTTTCTTT.

This chain links TRBV9 with TRBJ2-7; D is uncertain. V gave up 3 bases and J gave up 1 base, with 2 bases separating them. The CDR3 consists of 11 residues. CDR1 and CDR2 from the germline V gene are SGDLS and YYNGEE. The CDR3 loop reads CASSASYEQYF. The CDR3 coding sequence is TGTGCCAGCAGCGCATCCTACGAGCAGTACTTC.

The chain joins TRBV19 to TRBJ2-7, with 9 bases aligning to TRBD2. Germline V gene sequence: CDR1 LNHDA, CDR2 SQIVND (reference sequence). V was pared by 7 bases and J by 1 base, with 5 bases of the junction left unmatched. The CDR3 is 14 residues long. In DNA, the CDR3 is TGTGCCAGTAAGATTAGCGGGGGATCCTACGAGCAGTACTTC. It encodes CASKISGGSYEQYF.

The chain uses TRBV12-5 and TRBJ2-5, with D possibly being TRBD2 (6 bases). Trimming took 3 bases from V and 2 from J, leaving 16 bases between them. CDR3 length equals 16 residues. CDR1 LGHNT and CDR2 FRNRAP come from the germline V gene. CDR3 DNA: TGTGCTAGTGGTTTCCGGACGGTAGCGGAGCAAGAGACCCAGTACTTC. Its protein product is CASGFRTVAEQETQYF.

The chain recombines TRBV19 with TRBJ1-2; 8 bases are shared with TRBD1. The V segment lost 9 bases and the J segment 6 bases; nucleotides outside the gene matches: 12. Germline CDR1 LNHDA, CDR2 SQIVND (reference sequence). The CDR3 sequence is 14 residues long. The CDR3 here is CASSRLDREDGYTF. CDR3 nucleotides: TGTGCCAGCTCTCGGCTGGACAGGGAGGATGGCTACACCTTC.

V gene TRBV19 combines with J gene TRBJ2-7; D unresolved. V lost 6 bases, J lost 5 bases, and 14 bases lay in between. Germline V CDR1 and CDR2: LNHDA, SQIVND (reference sequence). The CDR3 is 13 residues long. The CDR3, as DNA: TGTGCCAGTAGCTTAATCTCCGAGGACGAGCAGTACTTC. The encoded protein is CASSLISEDEQYF.

This rearrangement joins TRBV5-6 to TRBJ1-5, with 12 nucleotides matching TRBD1. The CDR3 loop spans 17 amino acids. V shed 3 bases and J 1 base; nucleotides not matched to a gene: 5. Germline values: CDR1 SGHDT, CDR2 YYEEEE. The CDR3 sequence is CASSSGQGAKSNQPQHF. The CDR3 coding sequence is TGTGCCAGCAGCTCGGGACAGGGGGCGAAGAGCAATCAGCCCCAGCATTTT.

The chain combines TRBV5-4 with TRBJ2-5; perhaps TRBD2 as D (6 bases). This CDR3 has 14 amino acids. CDR1 SGHNT and CDR2 YYREEE come from the germline V gene (reference sequence). V was pared by 3 bases and J by 4 bases, with 13 bases between. CDR3 sequence: CASSSTSRRETQYF. The DNA for the CDR3 is TGTGCCAGCAGCTCAACTAGCAGGAGAGAGACCCAGTACTTC. The whole variable domain, filled in from reference TRBV5-4 and TRBJ2-5, reads ETGVTQSPTHLIKTRGQQVTLRCSSQSGHNTVSWYQQALGQGPQFIFQYYREEENGRGNFPPRFSGLQFPNYSSELNVNALELDDSALYLCASSSTSRRETQYFGPGTRLLVL.